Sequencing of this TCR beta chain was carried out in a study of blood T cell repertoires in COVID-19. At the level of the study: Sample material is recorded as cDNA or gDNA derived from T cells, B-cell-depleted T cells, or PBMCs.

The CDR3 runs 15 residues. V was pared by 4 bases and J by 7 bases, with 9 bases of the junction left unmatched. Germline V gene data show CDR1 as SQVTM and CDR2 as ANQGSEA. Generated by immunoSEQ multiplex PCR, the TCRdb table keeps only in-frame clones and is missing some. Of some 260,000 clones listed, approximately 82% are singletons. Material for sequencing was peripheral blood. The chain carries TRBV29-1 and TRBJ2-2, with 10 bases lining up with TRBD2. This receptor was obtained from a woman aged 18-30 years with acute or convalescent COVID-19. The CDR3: CSVAGSGRAIGELFF. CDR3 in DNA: TGCAGCGTTGCGGGGAGCGGGAGGGCCATCGGGGAGCTGTTTTTT.